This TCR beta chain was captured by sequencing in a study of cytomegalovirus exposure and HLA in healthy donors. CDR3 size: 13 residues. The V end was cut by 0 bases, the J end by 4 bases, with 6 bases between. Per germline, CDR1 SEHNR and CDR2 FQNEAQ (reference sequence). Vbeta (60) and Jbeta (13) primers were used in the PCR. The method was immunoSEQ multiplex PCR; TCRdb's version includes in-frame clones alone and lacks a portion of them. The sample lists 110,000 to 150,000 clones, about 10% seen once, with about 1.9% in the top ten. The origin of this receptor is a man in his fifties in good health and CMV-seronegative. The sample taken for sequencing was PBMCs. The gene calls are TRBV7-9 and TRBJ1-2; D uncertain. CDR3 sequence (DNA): TGTGCCAGCAGCTTAGCCGAGAGCTATGGCTACACCTTC. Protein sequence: CASSLAESYGYTF.